This T cell receptor (beta chain) was sequenced for a study of cytotoxic CD8 clonotypes in ibrutinib-treated CLL. Study information: 11 relapsed/refractory, roughly 15 treatment-naive; about 17 IGHV unmutated. Study-wide findings and caveats: For progressing versus sustained-remission patients, sampling times were not the same. Ibrutinib response saw clonality rise, and progression saw it return toward baseline.

CDR1 SGHRS and CDR2 YFSETQ come from the germline V gene. The ends were cut back, 0 bases at V and 5 bases at J, with 17 bases in the middle. The CDR3 is 16 residues long. Profiling relied on immunoSEQ multiplex PCR, and the TCRdb table lists in-frame clones only, not all of them. Here the sample spans almost 250,000 clones, less than 75% being singletons. On this clone: Its antigen is not known.

TCR beta libraries used about 2 micrograms of genomic DNA from cryopreserved PBMCs. This clonotype originated in a human donor with chronic lymphocytic leukemia. V gene TRBV5-1 combines with J gene TRBJ2-5, with D possibly TRBD2 on 6 matching bases. Material: PBMCs, obtained after 24 months of ibrutinib treatment. For the CDR3, the DNA is TGCGCCAGCAGCTTGGCACCGGGGGATGGAGGTGAGACCCAGTACTTC. It encodes CASSLAPGDGGETQYF. Variable domain in full (rest from reference TRBV5-1 and TRBJ2-5): KAGVTQTPRYLIKTRGQQVTLSCSPISGHRSVSWYQQTPGQGLQFLFEYFSETQRNKGNFPGRFSGRQFSNSRSEMNVSTLELGDSALYLCASSLAPGDGGETQYFGPGTRLLVL.